These T cell receptor beta chains were read from a single sample in a study of circulating and synovial CD4+ cells in juvenile arthritis. Assay used: immunoSEQ multiplex PCR; TCRdb lists only in-frame clones, some missing. The repertoire holds under 40,000 clones, 93% seen once, with around 2.8% in the top ten. Sequencing used CD4+ T cells from blood. These receptors all stem from a human donor with juvenile idiopathic arthritis. Each CDR3 is given without its conserved first and last residue. The order of the fields is V gene, CDR3 length, clone size, J gene, CDR3 protein. The size of a clone is reported for some rows only, either as once, few or many, or as a class for expanded clones.

V: TRBV9; length: 13; size: -; J: TRBJ1-2; CDR3: ASSVGQGGNYGYT
V: TRBV9; length: 11; size: few; J: TRBJ1-3; CDR3: ASSVDEGNTIY
V: TRBV2; length: 13; size: -; J: TRBJ2-2; CDR3: ASSRVHPNTGELF
V: TRBV4-1; length: 12; size: -; J: TRBJ2-2; CDR3: ASSPGSSLGELF
V: TRBV10-3; length: 10; size: -; J: TRBJ2-2; CDR3: AISEGGAGLF
V: TRBV28; length: 13; size: -; J: TRBJ2-2; CDR3: ASSFGTGFPGELF
V: TRBV19; length: 12; size: -; J: TRBJ2-7; CDR3: ASSNAGGIYEQY
V: TRBV5-1; length: 12; size: -; J: TRBJ2-7; CDR3: ASSREGLSYEQY
V: TRBV5-4; length: 13; size: -; J: TRBJ1-4; CDR3: ASSRNPAADEKLF
V: TRBV5-6; length: 12; size: -; J: TRBJ2-7; CDR3: ASSPELRGHEQY
V: TRBV7-2; length: 15; size: -; J: TRBJ2-7; CDR3: ASSLGPPLLQGYEQY
V: TRBV5-8; length: 14; size: -; J: TRBJ2-1; CDR3: ASSPLGLLRSNEQF
V: TRBV7-8; length: 15; size: -; J: TRBJ2-2; CDR3: ASSSASQGLRTGELF
V: TRBV10-3; length: 9; size: -; J: TRBJ2-1; CDR3: AISERDEQF
V: TRBV10-3; length: 10; size: -; J: TRBJ1-2; CDR3: AISDRGEGYT
V: TRBV5-1; length: 12; size: -; J: TRBJ2-3; CDR3: ASREGQSTDTQY
V: TRBV28; length: 13; size: -; J: TRBJ2-3; CDR3: ASRTSGGRTDTQY
V: TRBV18; length: 14; size: -; J: TRBJ2-2; CDR3: ASPTVQGAITGELF
V: TRBV27; length: 10; size: -; J: TRBJ2-2; CDR3: ASSTAGGELF
V: TRBV28; length: 11; size: -; J: TRBJ1-5; CDR3: ASSLTGDQPQH
V: TRBV27; length: 11; size: -; J: TRBJ2-1; CDR3: ASSIPPGGEQF
V: TRBV5-1; length: 12; size: -; J: TRBJ2-7; CDR3: ASTMGHSGDEQY
V: TRBV4-1; length: 10; size: -; J: TRBJ1-2; CDR3: ASSHQQRRYT
V: TRBV29-1; length: 12; size: -; J: TRBJ1-1; CDR3: SVLATVMNTEAF
V: TRBV28; length: 12; size: -; J: TRBJ2-1; CDR3: ASRLAGGYNEQF
V: TRBV28; length: 12; size: -; J: TRBJ1-2; CDR3: AASQGPSSYGYT
V: TRBV2; length: 13; size: -; J: TRBJ2-1; CDR3: ASGGIDRGDNEQF
V: TRBV18; length: 14; size: -; J: TRBJ2-7; CDR3: ASSPFLAGDSYEQY
V: TRBV28; length: 8; size: -; J: TRBJ1-4; CDR3: ASGREKLF
V: TRBV27; length: 13; size: -; J: TRBJ2-6; CDR3: ASSFLSLGANVLT
V: TRBV10-3; length: 12; size: -; J: TRBJ2-1; CDR3: AISGEGSYNEQF
V: TRBV27; length: 13; size: -; J: TRBJ2-7; CDR3: ASSLYGGGSYEQY
V: TRBV15; length: 14; size: -; J: TRBJ2-7; CDR3: ATSRSRDFLGMEQY
V: TRBV7-3; length: 13; size: -; J: TRBJ2-3; CDR3: ASSPSGSEVDTQY
V: TRBV18; length: 14; size: -; J: TRBJ2-1; CDR3: ASSPSGLANSDEQF
V: TRBV7-9; length: 14; size: -; J: TRBJ1-4; CDR3: ASSSPAGQVNEKLF
V: TRBV6-1; length: 12; size: -; J: TRBJ2-2; CDR3: ASSVTGNTGELF
V: TRBV29-1; length: 11; size: -; J: TRBJ2-7; CDR3: SVEDRGSYEQY
V: TRBV18; length: 13; size: -; J: TRBJ2-2; CDR3: ASSVDRSSTGELF
V: TRBV5-1; length: 13; size: medium-sized; J: TRBJ1-3; CDR3: ASSPAGGVGNTIY
V: TRBV2; length: 12; size: -; J: TRBJ1-5; CDR3: ASRARQGDQPQH
V: TRBV5-1; length: 17; size: once; J: TRBJ2-3; CDR3: ASSLVSLAGSLGTDTQY
V: TRBV5-4; length: 10; size: -; J: TRBJ2-1; CDR3: ASSRQGNEQF
V: TRBV6-1; length: 11; size: -; J: TRBJ2-2; CDR3: ASSREHTGELF
V: TRBV7-9; length: 13; size: -; J: TRBJ2-3; CDR3: ASSFGLAGTTSVD
V: TRBV7-9; length: 13; size: -; J: TRBJ2-3; CDR3: ASSLGITLTDTQY
V: TRBV5-1; length: 13; size: -; J: TRBJ2-7; CDR3: ASSLTGEAMYEQY
V: TRBV18; length: 11; size: -; J: TRBJ2-5; CDR3: ASSPGVPETQY
V: TRBV28; length: 12; size: -; J: TRBJ2-7; CDR3: ASTLTGGVYEQY
V: TRBV9; length: 11; size: -; J: TRBJ1-2; CDR3: ASSAPRGDGYT
V: TRBV19; length: 12; size: -; J: TRBJ1-3; CDR3: ASSPAGSGNTIY